Below are 32 T cell receptor beta chains sequenced from a single sample in a study of blood T cell repertoires in COVID-19. Sequencing used immunoSEQ multiplex PCR; TCRdb keeps in-frame clones, though not all of them. Among approximately 85,000 clones listed, 92% were seen once. Sequencing was performed on peripheral blood. Receptor source: a woman aged 55-75 years with active COVID-19.

J is TRBJ2-5 and V is TRBV5-1, with a tentative D call TRBD2 (6 bases). V was trimmed by 5 bases and J by 2 bases, leaving 19 bases between them. Germline CDR1 reads SGHRS; CDR2 reads YFSETQ. The CDR3 sequence is 16 residues long. The CDR3 region is CASSKAGIAAQETQYF. CDR3 coding DNA: TGCGCCAGCAGTAAGGCGGGAATAGCGGCACAAGAGACCCAGTACTTC.

CDR3: CASSSGTPNTGELFF. In nucleotides, the CDR3 is TGTGCCAGCAGCTCCGGGACACCGAACACCGGGGAGCTGTTTTTT. The chain joins TRBV3-1 (or the pseudogene TRBV3-2) to TRBJ2-2, with D possibly matching TRBD1 (6 bases). V shed 5 bases and J shed 0 bases, with 10 bases lying between them. CDR3 length: 15 residues. CDR1 and CDR2 from the germline V gene are LGHDT and YNNKEL (reference sequence).

This clone was picked up one time. The V and J genes are TRBV5-1 and TRBJ1-4; D perhaps matches TRBD1 (5 bases). Trimming removed 4 bases from V and 3 bases from J, with 13 bases in between. The CDR3 spans 15 residues. Germline-derived CDR1 and CDR2 are SGHRS and YFSETQ. The CDR3 region has the DNA TGCGCCAGCAGCCAGAGGAGGGGAGCTAATGAAAAACTGTTTTTT. Translation gives CASSQRRGANEKLFF.

This clone has only a few counts. The chain joins TRBV4-1 to TRBJ2-1; 15 nucleotides agree with TRBD2. Germline CDR1 and CDR2: MGHRA and YSYEKL. This CDR3 has 15 residues. The V segment lost 4 bases and the J segment 9 bases; nucleotides outside the gene matches: 4. The CDR3 nucleotides are TGCGCCAGCAGCCGAGGACTAGCGGGAGGGGGTGAGCAGTTCTTC. This gives the protein CASSRGLAGGGEQFF.

The J gene is TRBJ2-2, the V gene TRBV12-5; 7 positions agree with TRBD2. V was pared by 0 bases and J by 5 bases, with 9 bases of the junction left unmatched. Germline values: CDR1 LGHNT, CDR2 FRNRAP. The CDR3 loop spans 17 amino acids. CDR3 residues: CASGLVPVREYTGELFF. The CDR3 DNA sequence: TGTGCTAGTGGTTTGGTACCTGTGCGGGAGTATACCGGGGAGCTGTTTTTT. The full variable domain, its missing parts supplied by reference TRBV12-5 and TRBJ2-2, is DARVTQTPRHKVTEMGQEVTMRCQPILGHNTVFWYRQTMMQGLELLAYFRNRAPLDDSGMPKDRFSAEMPDATLATLKIQPSEPRDSAVYFCASGLVPVREYTGELFFGEGSRLTVL.

This chain connects TRBV5-6 to TRBJ1-6; 7 bases fit TRBD1. CDR1 SGHDT and CDR2 YYEEEE come from the germline V gene. Trimming took 2 bases from V and 6 from J; bases not matched to a gene: 11. This CDR3 spans 17 amino acids. The CDR3: CASSFMGQQITNSPLHF. The CDR3 bases are TGTGCCAGCAGCTTCATGGGACAGCAAATTACTAATTCACCCCTCCACTTT.

The chain carries TRBV4-3 and TRBJ2-3; D is perhaps TRBD1 (6 bases). This CDR3 has 13 amino acids. Germline V CDR1 and CDR2: LGHNA, YSLEER. Trimming removed 0 bases from V and 9 bases from J, with 10 bases in between. This CDR3 is CASSQETGLTQYF. CDR3 sequence (DNA): TGCGCCAGCAGCCAAGAGACAGGCCTAACGCAGTATTTT.

The CDR3: CASSMSGGTGNSPLHF. CDR3 bases: TGTGCCAGTAGTATGTCGGGAGGGACAGGGAACTCACCCCTCCACTTT. V is TRBV19 and J is TRBJ1-6, with 9 bases identical to TRBD1. Trimming cost V 3 bases and J 10 bases; bases outside gene matches: 10. This CDR3 spans 16 amino acids. Per germline, CDR1 LNHDA and CDR2 SQIVND (reference sequence).

This chain connects TRBV5-1 to TRBJ2-1, with a weak D call TRBD2 (5 bases). V was cut by 2 bases and J by 9 bases, with 12 bases left in between. Looked up from germline, CDR1 is SGHRS and CDR2 is YFSETQ. There are 13 residues in the CDR3. CDR3 protein: CASSFIVGSEQFF. CDR3 coding DNA: TGCGCCAGCAGCTTTATAGTTGGGAGTGAGCAGTTCTTC.

This clone was detected a few times. The rearrangement links TRBV6-5 to TRBJ1-5, with a weak D call TRBD1 (6 bases). CDR3 length: 14 residues. Germline CDR1 reads MNHEY; CDR2 reads SVGAGI. V was pared by 6 bases and J by 1 base, with 10 bases between. The CDR3 nucleotides are TGTGCCAGCAGGGACAGTATAAGCAATCAGCCCCAGCATTTT. Translation: CASRDSISNQPQHF.

This clone has a handful of counts. The chain joins TRBV5-4 to TRBJ1-2, with D unresolved. Germline CDR1 is SGHNT and CDR2 is YYREEE (reference sequence). The ends were cut back, 4 bases at V and 4 bases at J, with 11 bases in the middle. CDR3 length: 13 residues. For the CDR3, the DNA is TGTGCCAGCAGCCCTACTGGAGGCTATGGCTACACCTTC. Translated, it gives CASSPTGGYGYTF. The full variable domain, with the rest looked up from reference TRBV5-4 and TRBJ1-2, is ETGVTQSPTHLIKTRGQQVTLRCSSQSGHNTVSWYQQALGQGPQFIFQYYREEENGRGNFPPRFSGLQFPNYSSELNVNALELDDSALYLCASSPTGGYGYTFGSGTRLTVV.

As DNA, the CDR3 is TGCGCCAGCAGTGATGACAGGATCGGTTCACCCCTCCACTTT. This encodes CASSDDRIGSPLHF. The chain joins TRBV10-2 to TRBJ1-6; D is perhaps TRBD1 (6 bases). CDR1 and CDR2 from the germline V gene are WSHSY and SAAADI. V lost 3 bases and J lost 9, with 12 bases in between. This CDR3 contains 14 residues.

The gene calls are TRBV2 and TRBJ1-2; 12 bases agree with TRBD1. The CDR3 is made up of 14 amino acids. The V segment lost 6 bases and the J segment 7 bases; nucleotides outside the gene matches: 6. Germline loops: CDR1 SNHLY, CDR2 FYNNEI. The DNA of the CDR3 is TGTGCCAGCAGCCCGGGACAGGGGGCAGGTGGCTACACCTTC. It specifies CASSPGQGAGGYTF.

This sequence joins TRBV28 and TRBJ2-3; 9 bases agree with TRBD1. Trimming removed 5 bases from V and 2 bases from J; junction bases left unmatched: 17. Germline loops: CDR1 MDHEN, CDR2 SYDVKM. The CDR3 is 19 amino acids. The CDR3 nucleotides are TGTGCCAGCAGTACCCCCCCCCTCCGGACAGGGGCACTCACAGATACGCAGTATTTT. Residues: CASSTPPLRTGALTDTQYF.

The CDR3 sequence is CASSQTARGQETQYF. Written as DNA, the CDR3 is TGCGCCAGCAGCCAGACGGCCCGGGGACAAGAGACCCAGTACTTC. The gene calls are TRBV4-3 and TRBJ2-5, with TRBD2 as a possible D gene (5 bases). V lost 3 bases and J 2 bases, leaving 13 bases between the germline ends. Germline V gives CDR1 LGHNA, CDR2 YSLEER. The CDR3 spans 15 residues.

The rearrangement links TRBV27 to TRBJ2-7, with 8 positions matching TRBD1. This CDR3 is 14 amino acids long. The trim removed 4 bases at V and 0 bases at J, leaving 2 bases unmatched. Germline V lookup: CDR1 MNHEY, CDR2 SMNVEV (reference sequence). CDR3 coding DNA: TGTGCCAGCAGTTCAACAGGGGGCTCCTACGAGCAGTACTTC. Encoded protein: CASSSTGGSYEQYF.

This sequence joins TRBV9 and TRBJ1-1; 8 positions agree with TRBD1. CDR3 length: 13 residues. Germline CDR1 SGDLS, CDR2 YYNGEE. V was pared by 3 bases and J by 4 bases, with 2 bases of the junction left unmatched. The CDR3 bases are TGTGCCAGCAGCGAACAGGGGGTCACTGAAGCTTTCTTT. It translates to CASSEQGVTEAFF.

The chain employs TRBV15 and TRBJ1-4; 7 bases map to TRBD1. Trimming took 1 base from V and 2 from J; bases not matched to a gene: 1. The CDR3 is 15 amino acids. Germline assignment: CDR1 LNHNV and CDR2 YYDKDF (reference sequence). The CDR3 loop reads CATSRGQGTNEKLFF. CDR3 DNA: TGTGCCACCAGCAGAGGACAGGGTACTAATGAAAAACTGTTTTTT. The variable domain in full, completed from reference TRBV15 and TRBJ1-4, reads DAMVIQNPRYQVTQFGKPVTLSCSQTLNHNVMYWYQQKSSQAPKLLFHYYDKDFNNEADTPDNFQSRRPNTSFCFLDIRSPGLGDTAMYLCATSRGQGTNEKLFFGSGTQLSVL.

This clone was counted once. The CDR3: CASSFGTGGVTNEKLFF. The DNA of the CDR3 is TGTGCCAGCAGCTTTGGGACAGGGGGCGTAACTAATGAAAAACTGTTTTTT. This chain connects TRBV5-6 to TRBJ1-4; 12 nucleotides match TRBD1. Germline CDR1 SGHDT, CDR2 YYEEEE. This CDR3 is built from 17 residues. V shed 2 bases, J shed 1 base, and the junction held 3 bases outside the gene matches.

The V gene is TRBV29-1, the J gene TRBJ2-7, with 7 nucleotides matching TRBD1. V shed 6 bases, J shed 2 bases, and the junction held 7 bases outside the gene matches. The CDR3 contains 13 residues. CDR1 and CDR2 from the germline V gene are SQVTM and ANQGSEA. CDR3 sequence: CSVTGEWAYEQYF. CDR3 DNA: TGCAGCGTAACAGGGGAATGGGCCTACGAGCAGTACTTC.

The table lists this clone with a few counts. This chain links TRBV28 with TRBJ1-1, with 8 positions matching TRBD1. With V trimmed by 6 bases and J by 3 bases, 6 bases remained unmatched. CDR3 length: 14 residues. From germline, CDR1 is MDHEN and CDR2 SYDVKM. CDR3 bases: TGTGCCAGCAGGCCGTTACAGGGGGACACTGAAGCTTTCTTT. Protein: CASRPLQGDTEAFF. Full variable domain (rest looked up from reference TRBV28 and TRBJ1-1): DVKVTQSSRYLVKRTGEKVFLECVQDMDHENMFWYRQDPGLGLRLIYFSYDVKMKEKGDIPEGYSVSREKKERFSLILESASTNQTSMYLCASRPLQGDTEAFFGQGTRLTVV.

The chain couples TRBV7-8 to TRBJ2-3, with TRBD2 identical over 8 bases. With 2 bases clipped from V and 3 bases from J, the junction kept 7 bases outside the gene matches. The CDR3 runs 16 residues. Germline assignment: CDR1 SGHVS and CDR2 FQNEAQ. In DNA form, the CDR3 reads TGTGCCAGCAGCTTAATTACAGCGGGAGCAACAGATACGCAGTATTTT. Amino acids: CASSLITAGATDTQYF.

This sequence joins TRBV6-1 and TRBJ1-6; 10 nucleotides align to TRBD1. CDR1 is MNHNS and CDR2 is SASEGT in the germline V gene. V lost 4 bases, J lost 2 bases, and 11 bases stayed unmatched. The CDR3 runs 19 residues. The CDR3 is CASSARDRGINPYNSPLHF. For the CDR3, the DNA is TGTGCCAGCAGTGCCCGGGACAGGGGCATCAACCCCTATAATTCACCCCTCCACTTT.

The chain employs TRBV6-2 or TRBV6-3 and TRBJ2-2, with 7 bases identical to TRBD2. Germline trimming cut 1 base from V and 3 bases from J; bases unmatched to any gene: 2. The CDR3 has 15 amino acids. Germline CDR1 reads MNHEY; CDR2 reads SVGEGT. The CDR3 bases are TGTGCCAGCAGTTACTTGGGAGGGGACACCGGGGAGCTGTTTTTT. It is translated as CASSYLGGDTGELFF.

This rearrangement joins TRBV12-5 to TRBJ1-5; 7 bases are shared with TRBD1. V was pared by 4 bases and J by 5 bases, with 5 bases of the junction left unmatched. The CDR3 sequence is 14 residues long. Looked up from germline, CDR1 is LGHNT and CDR2 is FRNRAP. Written as DNA, the CDR3 is TGTGCTAGTGGTTCGGGACAGCCTGATCAGCCCCAGCATTTT. This encodes CASGSGQPDQPQHF.

The chain uses TRBV30 and TRBJ2-5, with TRBD2 matching over 7 bases. The CDR3 contains 13 residues. Germline trimming cut 0 bases from V and 7 bases from J; bases unmatched to any gene: 5. Germline V gene sequence: CDR1 GTSNPN, CDR2 SVGIG (reference sequence). The chain's CDR3 is CAWSVSGGGTQYF. CDR3 bases: TGTGCCTGGAGTGTATCGGGGGGTGGGACCCAGTACTTC.

CDR3 nucleotide sequence: TGTGCCTGGAGTGTCAGTACTGGAAACACCATATATTTT. The encoded protein is CAWSVSTGNTIYF. The genes are TRBV30 and TRBJ1-3; unclear D gene. The V end was cut by 0 bases, the J end by 2 bases, with 5 bases between. Germline values: CDR1 GTSNPN, CDR2 SVGIG (reference sequence). The CDR3 covers 13 residues.

The CDR3 region has the DNA TGTGCCAGCAGTTTACTATCAGGGAAGAACACTGAAGCTTTCTTT. Its protein is CASSLLSGKNTEAFF. The chain recombines TRBV28 with TRBJ1-1; a weak D match, TRBD1 (5 bases). The CDR3 totals 15 residues. V dropped 2 bases and J dropped 1 base, with 11 bases sitting between them. The germline gives CDR1 MDHEN, CDR2 SYDVKM.

The V call is TRBV6-5, the J call TRBJ1-1; D may be TRBD1 (5 bases). CDR3 length: 14 amino acids. Germline V gene lookup returns CDR1 MNHEY and CDR2 SVGAGI. Trimming stripped 6 bases from V and 2 bases from J, with 13 bases between. The CDR3 sequence: CASSHRTHNTEAFF. The CDR3, as DNA: TGTGCCAGCAGCCATCGGACACACAACACTGAAGCTTTCTTT.

The rearrangement joins TRBV3-1 (or the pseudogene TRBV3-2) to TRBJ1-1; D not certain. V dropped 4 bases and J dropped 5 bases, with 14 bases sitting between them. This CDR3 has 14 amino acids. Germline CDR1 reads LGHDT; CDR2 reads YNNKEL (reference sequence). CDR3 DNA: TGTGCCAGCAGCCCCACAGCCCGGTTTACTGAAGCTTTCTTT. This sequence encodes CASSPTARFTEAFF.

The CDR3 DNA reads TGTGCCAGCACCAATGGAGGGGTCTATGGCTACACCTTC. Amino acid sequence: CASTNGGVYGYTF. The chain recombines TRBV6-5 with TRBJ1-2; maybe TRBD1 (5 bases). The germline CDR1 and CDR2 sequences are MNHEY and SVGAGI. The V end lost 7 bases, the J end lost 4 bases, and 13 bases lay between the germline ends. The CDR3 runs 13 residues.

The rearrangement joins TRBV9 to TRBJ2-7; no reliable D call. The V and J ends lost 8 bases and 7 bases respectively, with 22 bases between them. CDR1 and CDR2 from the germline V gene are SGDLS and YYNGEE. This CDR3 has 14 amino acids. The CDR3 nucleotides are TGTGCCAGTCAATCAGCCCCTCGGAGAGGAGAGCAGTACTTC. Translating gives CASQSAPRRGEQYF.